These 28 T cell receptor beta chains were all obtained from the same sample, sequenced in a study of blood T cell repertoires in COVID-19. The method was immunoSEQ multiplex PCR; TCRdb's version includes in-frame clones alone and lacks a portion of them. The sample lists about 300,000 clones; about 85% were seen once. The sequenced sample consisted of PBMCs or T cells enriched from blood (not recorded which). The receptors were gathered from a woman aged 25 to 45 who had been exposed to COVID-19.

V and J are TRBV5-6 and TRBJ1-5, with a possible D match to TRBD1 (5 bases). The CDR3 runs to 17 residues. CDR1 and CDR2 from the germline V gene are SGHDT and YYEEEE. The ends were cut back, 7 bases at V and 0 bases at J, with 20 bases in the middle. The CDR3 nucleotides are TGTGCCAGCCCCTTTGGCCGCACAGGAGTTAGCAATCAGCCCCAGCATTTT. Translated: CASPFGRTGVSNQPQHF.

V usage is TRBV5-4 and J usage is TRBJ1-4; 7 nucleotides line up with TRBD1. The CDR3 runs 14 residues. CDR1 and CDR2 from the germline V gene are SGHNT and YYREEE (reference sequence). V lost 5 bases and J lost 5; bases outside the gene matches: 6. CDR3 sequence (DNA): TGTGCCAGCAGACGGACAGGCGGAAATGAAAAACTGTTTTTT. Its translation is CASRRTGGNEKLFF.

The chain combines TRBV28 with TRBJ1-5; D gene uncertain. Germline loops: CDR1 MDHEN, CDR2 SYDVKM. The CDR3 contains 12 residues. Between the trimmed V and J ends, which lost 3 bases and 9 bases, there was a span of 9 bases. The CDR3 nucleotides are TGTGCCAGCAGTTTTCTTCCGGGGCCCCAGCATTTT. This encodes CASSFLPGPQHF.

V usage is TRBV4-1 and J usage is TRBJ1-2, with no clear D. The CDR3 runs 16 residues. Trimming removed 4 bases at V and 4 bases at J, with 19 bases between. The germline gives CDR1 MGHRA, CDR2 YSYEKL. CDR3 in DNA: TGCGCCAGCAGCCCCGTTTGGAGGTTTAGGATCTATGGCTACACCTTC. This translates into CASSPVWRFRIYGYTF.

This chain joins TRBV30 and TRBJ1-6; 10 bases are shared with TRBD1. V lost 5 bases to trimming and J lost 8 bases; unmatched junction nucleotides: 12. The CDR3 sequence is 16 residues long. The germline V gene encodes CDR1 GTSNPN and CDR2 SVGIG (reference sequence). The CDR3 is CAWATKGGTGDSPLHF. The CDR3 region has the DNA TGTGCCTGGGCCACAAAGGGAGGGACAGGGGATTCACCCCTCCACTTT.

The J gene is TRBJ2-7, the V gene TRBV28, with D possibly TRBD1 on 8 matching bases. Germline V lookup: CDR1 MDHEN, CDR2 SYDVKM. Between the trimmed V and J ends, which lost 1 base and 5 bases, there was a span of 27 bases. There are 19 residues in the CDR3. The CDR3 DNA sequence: TGTGCCAGCAGTTTATCCTATTTAAGGCGGGGGACAGGCAAGAACGAGCAGTACTTC. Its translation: CASSLSYLRRGTGKNEQYF.

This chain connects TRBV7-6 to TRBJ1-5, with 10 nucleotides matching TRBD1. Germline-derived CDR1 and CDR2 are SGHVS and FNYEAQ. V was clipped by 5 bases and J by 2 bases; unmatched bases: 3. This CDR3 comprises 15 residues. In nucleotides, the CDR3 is TGTGCCAGCAGCCCGACAGGGGGCGGCAATCAGCCCCAGCATTTT. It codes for CASSPTGGGNQPQHF.

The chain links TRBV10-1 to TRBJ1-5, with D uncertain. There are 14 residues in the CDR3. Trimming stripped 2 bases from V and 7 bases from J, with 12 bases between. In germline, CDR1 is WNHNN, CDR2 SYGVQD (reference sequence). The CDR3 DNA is TGCGCCAGCAGTGAGAATAGGGAGGGACAGCCCCAGCATTTT. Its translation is CASSENREGQPQHF.

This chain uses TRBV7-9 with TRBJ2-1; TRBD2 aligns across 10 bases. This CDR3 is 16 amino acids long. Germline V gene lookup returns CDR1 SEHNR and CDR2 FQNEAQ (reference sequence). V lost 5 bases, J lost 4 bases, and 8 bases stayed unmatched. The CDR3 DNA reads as TGTGCCAGCAGCCCCCATACTAGCGGGGCTTACAATGAGCAGTTCTTC. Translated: CASSPHTSGAYNEQFF.

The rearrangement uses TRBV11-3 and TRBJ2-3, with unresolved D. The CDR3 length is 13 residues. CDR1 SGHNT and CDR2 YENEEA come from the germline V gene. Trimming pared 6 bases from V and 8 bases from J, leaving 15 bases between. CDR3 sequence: CASSLDRSGTQYF. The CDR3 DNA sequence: TGTGCCAGCAGTCTTGACCGTTCGGGTACGCAGTATTTT. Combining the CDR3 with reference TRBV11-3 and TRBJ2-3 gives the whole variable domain EAGVVQSPRYKIIEKKQPVAFWCNPISGHNTLYWYLQNLGQGPELLIRYENEEAVDDSQLPKDRFSAERLKGVDSTLKIQPAELGDSAVYLCASSLDRSGTQYFGPGTRLTVL.

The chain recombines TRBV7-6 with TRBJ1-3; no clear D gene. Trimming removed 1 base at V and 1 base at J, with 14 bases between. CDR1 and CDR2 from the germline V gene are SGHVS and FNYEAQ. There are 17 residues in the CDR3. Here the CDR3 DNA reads TGTGCCAGCAGCTTAGATGGTTTGGGCTGGTCTGGAAACACCATATATTTT. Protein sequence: CASSLDGLGWSGNTIYF.

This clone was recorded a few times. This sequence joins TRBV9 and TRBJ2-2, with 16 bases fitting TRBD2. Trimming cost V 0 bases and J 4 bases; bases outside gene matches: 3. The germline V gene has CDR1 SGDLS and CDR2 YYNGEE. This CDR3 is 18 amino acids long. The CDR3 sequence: CASSVVGTSGGATGELFF. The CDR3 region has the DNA TGTGCCAGCAGCGTAGTAGGGACTAGCGGGGGGGCCACCGGGGAGCTGTTTTTT.

The CDR3: CASSIRQGSTSSTDTQYF. The CDR3 nucleotides are TGTGCCAGCAGCATCAGACAGGGTTCCACTTCTAGCACAGATACGCAGTATTTT. The rearrangement joins TRBV7-8 to TRBJ2-3, with TRBD1 matching 7 bases. The CDR3 has 18 residues. Per germline, CDR1 SGHVS and CDR2 FQNEAQ. The V and J ends lost 5 bases and 0 bases, in that order; junction bases with no gene match: 14.

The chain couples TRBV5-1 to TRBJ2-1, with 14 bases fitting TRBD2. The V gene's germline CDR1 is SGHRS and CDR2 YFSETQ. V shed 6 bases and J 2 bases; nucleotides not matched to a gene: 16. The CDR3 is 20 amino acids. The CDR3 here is CASTLRPGTSGRVTYNEQFF. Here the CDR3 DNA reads TGCGCCAGCACCTTACGCCCCGGGACTAGCGGGAGAGTGACCTACAATGAGCAGTTCTTC.

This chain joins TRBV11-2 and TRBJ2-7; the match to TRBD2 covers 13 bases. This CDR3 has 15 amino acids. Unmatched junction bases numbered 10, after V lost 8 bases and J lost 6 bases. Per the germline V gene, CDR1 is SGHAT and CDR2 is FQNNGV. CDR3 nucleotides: TGTGCCAGCTCCGTAACTAGCGGGGGGGCCGGCGAGCAGTACTTC. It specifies CASSVTSGGAGEQYF. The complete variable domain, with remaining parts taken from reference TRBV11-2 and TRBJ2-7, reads EAGVAQSPRYKIIEKRQSVAFWCNPISGHATLYWYQQILGQGPKLLIQFQNNGVVDDSQLPKDRFSAERLKGVDSTLKIQPAKLEDSAVYLCASSVTSGGAGEQYFGPGTRLTVT.

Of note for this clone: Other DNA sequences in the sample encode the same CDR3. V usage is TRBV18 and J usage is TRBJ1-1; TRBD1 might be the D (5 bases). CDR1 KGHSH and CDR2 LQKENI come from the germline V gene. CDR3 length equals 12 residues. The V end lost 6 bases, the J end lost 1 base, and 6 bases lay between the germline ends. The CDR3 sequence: CASSTGNTEAFF. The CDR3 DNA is TGTGCCAGCTCTACAGGGAACACTGAAGCTTTCTTT.

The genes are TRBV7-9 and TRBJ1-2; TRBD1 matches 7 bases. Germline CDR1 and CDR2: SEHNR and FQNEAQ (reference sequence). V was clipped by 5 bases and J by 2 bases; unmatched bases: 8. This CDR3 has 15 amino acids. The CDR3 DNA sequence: TGTGCCAGCAGCGTACTAGCCAGGGGGAACTATGGCTACACCTTC. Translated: CASSVLARGNYGYTF.

The CDR3 here is CASSHWTSGRMETQYF. CDR3 in DNA: TGTGCCAGCAGCCATTGGACTAGCGGGAGGATGGAGACCCAGTACTTC. The genes are TRBV14 and TRBJ2-5, with TRBD2 matching over 14 bases. The CDR3 is 16 amino acids. Germline trimming cut 3 bases from V and 5 bases from J; bases unmatched to any gene: 5. Per the germline V gene, CDR1 is SGHDN and CDR2 is FVKESK.

Here the CDR3 reads CATGRGAANEKLFF. The CDR3 nucleotides are TGTGCCACTGGGCGGGGGGCGGCTAATGAAAAACTGTTTTTT. The chain recombines TRBV19 with TRBJ1-4, with D perhaps matching TRBD1 (6 bases). V lost 10 bases to trimming and J lost 3 bases, with 15 bases between them. From germline, CDR1 is LNHDA and CDR2 SQIVND (reference sequence). The CDR3 is made up of 14 amino acids. Combining the CDR3 with reference TRBV19 and TRBJ1-4 gives the whole variable domain DGGITQSPKYLFRKEGQNVTLSCEQNLNHDAMYWYRQDPGQGLRLIYYSQIVNDFQKGDIAEGYSVSREKKESFPLTVTSAQKNPTAFYLCATGRGAANEKLFFGSGTQLSVL.

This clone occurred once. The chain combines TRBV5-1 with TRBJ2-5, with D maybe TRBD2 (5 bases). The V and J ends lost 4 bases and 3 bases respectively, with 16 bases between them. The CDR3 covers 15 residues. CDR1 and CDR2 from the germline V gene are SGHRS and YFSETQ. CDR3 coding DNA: TGCGCCAGCAGCCCGACTTTAGACGGGAAAGAGACCCAGTACTTC. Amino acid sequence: CASSPTLDGKETQYF.

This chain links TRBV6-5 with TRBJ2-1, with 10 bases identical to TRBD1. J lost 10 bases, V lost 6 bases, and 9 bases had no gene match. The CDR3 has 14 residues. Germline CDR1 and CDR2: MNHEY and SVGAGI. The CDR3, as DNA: TGTGCCAGCAGGGCCGGGACAGGGGAACGGGAGCAGTTCTTC. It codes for CASRAGTGEREQFF.

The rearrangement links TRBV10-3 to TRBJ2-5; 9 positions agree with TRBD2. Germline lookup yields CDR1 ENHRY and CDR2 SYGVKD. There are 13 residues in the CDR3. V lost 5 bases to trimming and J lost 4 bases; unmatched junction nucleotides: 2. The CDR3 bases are TGTGCCATCAGTCGACTAGCGGCAGAGACCCAGTACTTC. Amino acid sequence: CAISRLAAETQYF.

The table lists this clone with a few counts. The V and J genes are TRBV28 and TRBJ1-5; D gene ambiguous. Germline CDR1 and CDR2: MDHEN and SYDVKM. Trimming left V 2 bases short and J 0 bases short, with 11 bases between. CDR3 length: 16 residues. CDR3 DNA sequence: TGTGCCAGCAGTTTAGATTTACCAGGTAGCAATCAGCCCCAGCATTTT. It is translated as CASSLDLPGSNQPQHF.

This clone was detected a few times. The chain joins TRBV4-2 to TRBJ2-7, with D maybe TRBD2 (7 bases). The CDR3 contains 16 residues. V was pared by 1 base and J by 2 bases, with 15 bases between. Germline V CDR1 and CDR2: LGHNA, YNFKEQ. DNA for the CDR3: TGTGCCAGCAGCCAAGTCGGAGGGGGGGGTACCTACGAGCAGTACTTC. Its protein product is CASSQVGGGGTYEQYF.

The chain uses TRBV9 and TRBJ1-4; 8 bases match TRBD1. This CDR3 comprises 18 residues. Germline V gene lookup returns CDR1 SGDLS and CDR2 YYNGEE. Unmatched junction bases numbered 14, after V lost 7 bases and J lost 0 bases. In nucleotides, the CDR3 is TGTGCCAGCCCTAAGGACAGGGTATTAAGAGCAACTAATGAAAAACTGTTTTTT. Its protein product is CASPKDRVLRATNEKLFF.

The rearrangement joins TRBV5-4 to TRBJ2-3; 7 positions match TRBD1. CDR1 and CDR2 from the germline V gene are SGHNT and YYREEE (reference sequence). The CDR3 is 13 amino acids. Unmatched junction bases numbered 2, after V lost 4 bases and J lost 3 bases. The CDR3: CASSLTGTDTQYF. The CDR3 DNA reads TGTGCCAGCAGCCTGACAGGGACAGATACGCAGTATTTT.

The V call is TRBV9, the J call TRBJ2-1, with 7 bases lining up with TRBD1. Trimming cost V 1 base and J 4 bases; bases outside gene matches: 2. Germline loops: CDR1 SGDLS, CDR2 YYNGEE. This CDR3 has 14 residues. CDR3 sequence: CASSVQGVYNEQFF. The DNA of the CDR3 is TGTGCCAGCAGCGTACAGGGGGTTTACAATGAGCAGTTCTTC.

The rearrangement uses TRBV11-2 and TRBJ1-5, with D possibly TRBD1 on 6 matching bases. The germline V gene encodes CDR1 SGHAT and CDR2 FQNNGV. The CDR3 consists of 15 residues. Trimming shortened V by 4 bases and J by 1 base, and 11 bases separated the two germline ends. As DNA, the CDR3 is TGTGCCAGCAGCTATATGACAGGAAGCAATCAGCCCCAGCATTTT. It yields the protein CASSYMTGSNQPQHF.